Given below is one T cell receptor (beta chain) in context. What it recognizes is unknown. The data derive from a study of shared clonotypes between healthy human individuals. Study results and limitations: Blood alone was sampled, and tissue repertoires likely differ. Sharing across a few donors was seen in roughly 5% of naive CD4 clonotypes.

Each PCR replicate from the sorted subsets contained around 200 ng DNA, which is some 31,000 T cell genomes. Sequenced by immunoSEQ multiplex PCR; TCRdb stores in-frame clones only, minus some. The sample carries some 200,000 clones, about 93% recorded once. From germline, CDR1 is SGHDN and CDR2 FVKESK. The V end was cut by 0 bases, the J end by 0 bases, with 9 bases between. The CDR3 contains 15 residues. Study donors comprised healthy, HIV-negative adults devoid of recent acute infection or vaccination. The sequenced material came from naive CD4+ T cells sorted from blood. Subset in this sample: CD45RA+ positively selected. The TCR was taken from a woman between 25 and 40 years old in good health. The chain employs TRBV14 and TRBJ2-7; D is uncertain. CDR3 bases: TGTGCCAGCAGCCAAGATAACCTTTCCTCCTACGAGCAGTACTTC. It specifies CASSQDNLSSYEQYF.